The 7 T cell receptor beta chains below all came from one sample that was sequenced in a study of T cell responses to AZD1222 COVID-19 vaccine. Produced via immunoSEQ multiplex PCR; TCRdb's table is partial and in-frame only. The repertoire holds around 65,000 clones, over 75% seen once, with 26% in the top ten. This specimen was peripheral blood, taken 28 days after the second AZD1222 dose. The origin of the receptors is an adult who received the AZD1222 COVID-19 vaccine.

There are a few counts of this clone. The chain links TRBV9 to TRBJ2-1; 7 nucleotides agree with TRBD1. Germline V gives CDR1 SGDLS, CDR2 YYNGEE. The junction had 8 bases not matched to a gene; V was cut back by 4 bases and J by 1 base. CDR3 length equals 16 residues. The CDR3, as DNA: TGTGCCAGCAGCCAAAACCGGGACAGATCCTACAATGAGCAGTTCTTC. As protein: CASSQNRDRSYNEQFF.

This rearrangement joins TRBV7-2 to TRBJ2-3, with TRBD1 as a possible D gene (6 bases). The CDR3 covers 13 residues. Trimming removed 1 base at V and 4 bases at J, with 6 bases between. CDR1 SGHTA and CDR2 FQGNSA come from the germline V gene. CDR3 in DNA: TGTGCCAGCAGCTTAGACAGGGCAGATACGCAGTATTTT. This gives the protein CASSLDRADTQYF. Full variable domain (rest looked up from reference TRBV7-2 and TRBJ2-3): GAGVSQSPSNKVTEKGKDVELRCDPISGHTALYWYRQSLGQGLEFLIYFQGNSAPDKSGLPSDRFSAERTGGSVSTLTIQRTQQEDSAVYLCASSLDRADTQYFGPGTRLTVL.

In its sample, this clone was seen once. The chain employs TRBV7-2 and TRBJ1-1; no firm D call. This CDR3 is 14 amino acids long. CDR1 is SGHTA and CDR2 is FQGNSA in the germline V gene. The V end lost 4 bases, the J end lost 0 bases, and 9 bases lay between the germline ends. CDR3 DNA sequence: TGTGCCAGCAGCTATGCCCGGTTGAACACTGAAGCTTTCTTT. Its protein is CASSYARLNTEAFF.

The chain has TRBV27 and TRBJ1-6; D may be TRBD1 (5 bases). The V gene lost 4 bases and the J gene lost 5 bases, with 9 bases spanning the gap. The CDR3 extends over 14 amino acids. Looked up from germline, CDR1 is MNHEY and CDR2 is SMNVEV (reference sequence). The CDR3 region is CASSWGGDNSPLHF. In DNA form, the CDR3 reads TGTGCCAGCAGTTGGGGGGGGGATAATTCACCCCTCCACTTT.

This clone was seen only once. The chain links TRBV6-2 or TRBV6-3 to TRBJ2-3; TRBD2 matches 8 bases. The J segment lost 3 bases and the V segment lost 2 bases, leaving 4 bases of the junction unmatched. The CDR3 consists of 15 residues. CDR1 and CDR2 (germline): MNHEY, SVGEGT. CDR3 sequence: CASSYAASGTDTQYF. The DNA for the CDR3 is TGTGCCAGCAGTTACGCCGCTAGCGGGACAGATACGCAGTATTTT.

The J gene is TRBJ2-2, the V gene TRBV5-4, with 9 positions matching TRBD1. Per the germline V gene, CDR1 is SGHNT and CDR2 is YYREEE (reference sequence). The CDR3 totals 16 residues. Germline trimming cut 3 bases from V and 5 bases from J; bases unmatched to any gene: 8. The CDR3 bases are TGTGCCAGCAGCTCCAGGACAGGGGTAAGAACCGGGGAGCTGTTTTTT. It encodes CASSSRTGVRTGELFF.

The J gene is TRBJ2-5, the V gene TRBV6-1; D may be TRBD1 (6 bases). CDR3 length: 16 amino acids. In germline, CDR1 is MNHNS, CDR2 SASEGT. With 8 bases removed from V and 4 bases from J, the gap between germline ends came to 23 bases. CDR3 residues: CASGGELGRGGETQYF. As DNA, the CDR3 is TGTGCCAGCGGTGGGGAATTGGGTCGAGGGGGAGAGACCCAGTACTTC.